This is a list of T cell receptor beta chains from one sample in a study of blood T cells in healthy people across ages. TCRdb re-called the 5' RACE reads with MiXCR, one entry per CDR3 protein. The data hold 700,000 or so distinct CDR3 sequences, with about 43% observed a single time. Source material: blood. Source of these receptors: a man older than 75 in good health. CDR3s leave out the opening cysteine and the closing phenylalanine or tryptophan. Each record gives: V gene, CDR3 protein.

TRBV20-1 SASILYNGLAEDNEQY
TRBV3-1 ASSLRQGGGGYT
TRBV20-1 SARSGTESSGTQY
TRBV20-1 SAIRGRVYGYT
TRBV7-2 ASSLGAGRQPQH
TRBV6-6 ASSYPGQSYEQY
TRBV9 ASSGKDRAEYTQY
TRBV11-3 ASSRTTGGAGELF
TRBV7-8 ASRVTGEQY
TRBV7-8 ASSQPDYGYT
TRBV27 ASSLSNRAGYNERF
TRBV6-5 ASSRRQGGNIQY
TRBV6-1 ASSEDGSGRPEQF
TRBV20-1 SAPGDRGDEQY
TRBV6-2/TRBV6-3 ASSSGTDYGYT
TRBV20-1 SARDLMGNYGYT
TRBV7-6 ASSSAATYEQY
TRBV7-2 ASSAESLPYNEQF
TRBV6-6 ASSSTDRGIPYEQY
TRBV6-2/TRBV6-3 ASRRNAGNQPQH
TRBV7-2 ASSISGGAETQY
TRBV5-1 ASSLDSLGEGYT
TRBV14 ASSQNRGQTGELF
TRBV29-1 SVDDRGGGYT
TRBV14 ASTWGQGNTGELF
TRBV20-1 SAALGADTQY
TRBV3-1 ASSQITGSNYGYT
TRBV29-1 SAPGGGNTEAF
TRBV7-2 ASSRGSDSGYEQY